By sample share, the clone carrying this TCR beta chain is medium-sized. What it binds is unknown. The CDR3 covers 14 residues. Germline V gene sequence: CDR1 MNHEY, CDR2 SVGEGT. With 2 bases removed from V and 4 bases from J, the gap between germline ends came to 9 bases. This entry belongs to a study of spatial heterogeneity in lung cancer. Regarding the study as a whole: Counts of expanded intratumoral alpha and beta TCRs tracked tumor mutation counts. Estimates put coverage of tumor T cells approximately 7% for alpha and 13% for beta chains.

TCRdb called the 5' RACE reads again in MiXCR, with one record for every CDR3 protein. This table holds 1,500 to 2,000 distinct CDR3 sequences, about 4.6% found once. This sample's time point: sample taken at primary tumor resection. The starting material was lung tumor tissue, obtained at surgery. The chain combines TRBV6-2 or TRBV6-3 with TRBJ1-5; a weak D match, TRBD1 (5 bases). The sequence derives from a male donor with early-stage non-small cell lung cancer. CDR3 amino acids: CASSYRDGNQPQHF. In DNA, the CDR3 is TGTGCCAGCAGTTACAGGGACGGGAATCAGCCCCAGCATTTT.